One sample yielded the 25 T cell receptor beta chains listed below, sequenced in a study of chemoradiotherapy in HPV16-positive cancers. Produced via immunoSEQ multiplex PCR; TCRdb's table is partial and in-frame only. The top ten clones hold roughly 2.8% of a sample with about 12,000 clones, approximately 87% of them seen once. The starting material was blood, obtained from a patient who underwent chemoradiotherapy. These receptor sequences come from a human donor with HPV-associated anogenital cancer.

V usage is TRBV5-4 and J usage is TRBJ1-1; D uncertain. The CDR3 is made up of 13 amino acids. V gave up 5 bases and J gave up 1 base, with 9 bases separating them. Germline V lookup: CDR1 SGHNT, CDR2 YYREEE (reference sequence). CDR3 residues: CASRREQNTEAFF. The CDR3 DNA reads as TGTGCCAGCAGGAGGGAGCAGAACACTGAAGCTTTCTTT.

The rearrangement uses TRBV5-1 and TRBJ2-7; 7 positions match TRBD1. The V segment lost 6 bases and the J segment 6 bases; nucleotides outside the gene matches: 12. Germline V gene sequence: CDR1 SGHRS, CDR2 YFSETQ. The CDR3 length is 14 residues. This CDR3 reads CASKLRDSTLEQYF. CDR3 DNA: TGCGCCAGCAAACTTCGGGACAGTACTCTCGAGCAGTACTTC. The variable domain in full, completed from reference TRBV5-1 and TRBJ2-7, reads KAGVTQTPRYLIKTRGQQVTLSCSPISGHRSVSWYQQTPGQGLQFLFEYFSETQRNKGNFPGRFSGRQFSNSRSEMNVSTLELGDSALYLCASKLRDSTLEQYFGPGTRLTVT.

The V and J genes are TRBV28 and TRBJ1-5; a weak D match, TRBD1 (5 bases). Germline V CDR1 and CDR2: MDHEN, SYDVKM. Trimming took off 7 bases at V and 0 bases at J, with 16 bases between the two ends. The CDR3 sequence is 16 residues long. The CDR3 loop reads CASKPGGLFSNQPQHF. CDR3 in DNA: TGTGCCAGCAAACCGGGGGGACTTTTTAGCAATCAGCCCCAGCATTTT.

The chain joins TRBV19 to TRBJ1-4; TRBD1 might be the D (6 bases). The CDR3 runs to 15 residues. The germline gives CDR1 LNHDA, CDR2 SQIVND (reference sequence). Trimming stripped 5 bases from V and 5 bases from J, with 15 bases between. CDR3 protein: CASSPRTAPNEKLFF. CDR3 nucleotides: TGTGCCAGTAGTCCGCGGACAGCTCCAAATGAAAAACTGTTTTTT. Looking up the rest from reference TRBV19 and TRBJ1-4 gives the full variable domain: DGGITQSPKYLFRKEGQNVTLSCEQNLNHDAMYWYRQDPGQGLRLIYYSQIVNDFQKGDIAEGYSVSREKKESFPLTVTSAQKNPTAFYLCASSPRTAPNEKLFFGSGTQLSVL.

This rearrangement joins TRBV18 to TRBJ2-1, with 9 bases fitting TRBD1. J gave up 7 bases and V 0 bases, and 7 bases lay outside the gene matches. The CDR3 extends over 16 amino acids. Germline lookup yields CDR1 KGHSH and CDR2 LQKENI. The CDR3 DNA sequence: TGTGCCAGCTCACCACCTATGGGACAGGGTAGGAATGAGCAGTTCTTC. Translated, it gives CASSPPMGQGRNEQFF.

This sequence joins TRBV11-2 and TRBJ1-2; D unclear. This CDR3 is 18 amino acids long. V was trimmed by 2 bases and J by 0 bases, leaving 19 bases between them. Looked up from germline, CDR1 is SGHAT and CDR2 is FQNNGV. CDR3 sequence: CASSLKVSGWETNYGYTF. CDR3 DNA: TGTGCCAGCAGCTTAAAAGTCTCGGGGTGGGAGACTAACTATGGCTACACCTTC.

In DNA, the CDR3 is TGTGCCAGCAGCTTAGTTGGTTCTGCCTCGAATTCACCCCTCCACTTT. Amino acid sequence: CASSLVGSASNSPLHF. This chain links TRBV7-2 with TRBJ1-6; D ambiguous. The CDR3 extends over 16 amino acids. V gave up 1 base and J gave up 7 bases, with 14 bases separating them. Germline V gene data show CDR1 as SGHTA and CDR2 as FQGNSA. The full variable domain, in which reference TRBV7-2 and TRBJ1-6 provide the parts outside the CDR3, is GAGVSQSPSNKVTEKGKDVELRCDPISGHTALYWYRQSLGQGLEFLIYFQGNSAPDKSGLPSDRFSAERTGGSVSTLTIQRTQQEDSAVYLCASSLVGSASNSPLHFGNGTRLTVT.

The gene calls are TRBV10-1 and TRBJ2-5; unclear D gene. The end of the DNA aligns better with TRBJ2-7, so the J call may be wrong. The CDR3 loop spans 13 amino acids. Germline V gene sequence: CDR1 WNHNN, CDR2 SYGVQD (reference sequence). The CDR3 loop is CASSASQGHEQYF. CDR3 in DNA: TGCGCCAGCAGTGCATCGCAAGGTCACGAGCAGTACTTC.

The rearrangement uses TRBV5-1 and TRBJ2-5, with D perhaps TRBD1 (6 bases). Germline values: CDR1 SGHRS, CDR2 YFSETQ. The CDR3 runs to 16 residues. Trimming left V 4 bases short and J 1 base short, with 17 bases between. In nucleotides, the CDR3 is TGCGCCAGCAGCCTAACGGTCGGGACAAGCCAAGAGACCCAGTACTTC. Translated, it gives CASSLTVGTSQETQYF.

CDR3 region: CASRRDPENTEAFF. In DNA form, the CDR3 reads TGCGCCAGCAGGAGGGATCCGGAGAACACTGAAGCTTTCTTT. V usage is TRBV5-1 and J usage is TRBJ1-1; D not resolved. The V gene lost 5 bases and the J gene lost 1 base, with 12 bases spanning the gap. CDR1 SGHRS and CDR2 YFSETQ come from the germline V gene. This CDR3 has 14 residues.

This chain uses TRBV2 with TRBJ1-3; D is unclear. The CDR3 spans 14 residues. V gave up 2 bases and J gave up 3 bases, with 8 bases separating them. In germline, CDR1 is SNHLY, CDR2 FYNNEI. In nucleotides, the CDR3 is TGTGCCAGCAGTGAAAGCGGCGGTGGAAACACCATATATTTT. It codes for CASSESGGGNTIYF.

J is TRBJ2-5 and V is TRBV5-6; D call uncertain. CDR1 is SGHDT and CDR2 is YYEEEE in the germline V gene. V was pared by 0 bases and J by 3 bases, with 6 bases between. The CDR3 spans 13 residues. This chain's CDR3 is CASSLETEETQYF. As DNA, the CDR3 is TGTGCCAGCAGCTTGGAAACAGAAGAGACCCAGTACTTC.

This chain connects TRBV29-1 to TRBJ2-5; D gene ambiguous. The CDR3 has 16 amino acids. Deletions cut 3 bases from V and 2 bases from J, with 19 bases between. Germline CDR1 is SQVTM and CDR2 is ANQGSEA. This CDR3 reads CSVEGAWKGNQETQYF. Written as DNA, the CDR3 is TGCAGCGTTGAGGGTGCCTGGAAGGGCAATCAAGAGACCCAGTACTTC.

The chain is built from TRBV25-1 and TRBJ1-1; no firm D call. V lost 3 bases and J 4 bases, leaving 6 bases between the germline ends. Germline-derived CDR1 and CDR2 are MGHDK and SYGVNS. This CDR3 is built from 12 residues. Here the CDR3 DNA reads TGTGCCAGCAGTGAGGTGAGCACTGAAGCTTTCTTT. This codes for CASSEVSTEAFF.

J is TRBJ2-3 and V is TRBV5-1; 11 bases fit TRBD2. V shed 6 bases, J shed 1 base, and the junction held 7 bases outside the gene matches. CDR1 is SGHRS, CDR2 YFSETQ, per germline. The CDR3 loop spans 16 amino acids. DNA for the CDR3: TGCGCCAGCACGGCTAGCGGGGGGTTTGGCACAGATACGCAGTATTTT. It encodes CASTASGGFGTDTQYF.

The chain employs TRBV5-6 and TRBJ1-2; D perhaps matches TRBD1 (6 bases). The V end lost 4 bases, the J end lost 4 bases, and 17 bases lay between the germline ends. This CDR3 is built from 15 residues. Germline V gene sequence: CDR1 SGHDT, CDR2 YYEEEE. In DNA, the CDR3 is TGTGCCAGCAGCCCCCCGGGGGGGCAAAGCTATGGCTACACCTTC. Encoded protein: CASSPPGGQSYGYTF.

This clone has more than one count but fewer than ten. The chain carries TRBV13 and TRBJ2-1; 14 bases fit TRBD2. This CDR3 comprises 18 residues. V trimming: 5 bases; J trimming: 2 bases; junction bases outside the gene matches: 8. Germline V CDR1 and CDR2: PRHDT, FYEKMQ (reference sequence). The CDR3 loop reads CASSPGLAGGLAYNEQFF. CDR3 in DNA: TGTGCCAGCAGCCCCGGACTAGCGGGGGGACTTGCCTACAATGAGCAGTTCTTC. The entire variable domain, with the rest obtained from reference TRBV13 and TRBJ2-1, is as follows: AAGVIQSPRHLIKEKRETATLKCYPIPRHDTVYWYQQGPGQDPQFLISFYEKMQSDKGSIPDRFSAQQFSDYHSELNMSSLELGDSALYFCASSPGLAGGLAYNEQFFGPGTRLTVL.

CDR3 bases: TGCGCCAGCAGCTACTTCCCCGGTGGGGACACTGAAGCTTTCTTT. The encoded protein is CASSYFPGGDTEAFF. The chain recombines TRBV5-1 with TRBJ1-1; D uncertain. V lost 3 bases and J lost 3, with 15 bases in between. The CDR3 sequence is 15 residues long. Germline values: CDR1 SGHRS, CDR2 YFSETQ.

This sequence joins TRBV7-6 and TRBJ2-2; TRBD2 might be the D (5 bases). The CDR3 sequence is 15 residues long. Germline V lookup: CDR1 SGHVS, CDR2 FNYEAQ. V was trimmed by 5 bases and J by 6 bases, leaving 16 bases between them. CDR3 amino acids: CASSKLLGSSGELFF. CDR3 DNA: TGTGCCAGCAGCAAGCTGTTAGGGAGTTCCGGGGAGCTGTTTTTT.

Here the CDR3 DNA reads TGCGCCAGCCCTAGGAGCACAGATACGCAGTATTTT. Translating it yields CASPRSTDTQYF. This rearrangement joins TRBV23-1 to TRBJ2-3; D remains ambiguous. TRBV23-1 is annotated as an ORF whose role is uncertain. The CDR3 is made up of 12 amino acids. With 8 bases removed from V and 0 bases from J, the gap between germline ends came to 6 bases.

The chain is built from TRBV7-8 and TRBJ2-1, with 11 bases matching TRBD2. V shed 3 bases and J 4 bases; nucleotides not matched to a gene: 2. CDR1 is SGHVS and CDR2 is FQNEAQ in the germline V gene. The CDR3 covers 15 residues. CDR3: CASSLLAGGYNEQFF. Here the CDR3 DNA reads TGTGCCAGCAGCTTGCTAGCGGGGGGTTACAATGAGCAGTTCTTC.

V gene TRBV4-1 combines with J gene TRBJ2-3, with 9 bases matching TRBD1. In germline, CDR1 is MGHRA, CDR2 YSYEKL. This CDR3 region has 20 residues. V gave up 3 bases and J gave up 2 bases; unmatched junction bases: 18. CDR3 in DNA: TGCGCCAGCAGCCACCGTTGGAGTACCTTGGGACAGGGACACACAGATACGCAGTATTTT. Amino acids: CASSHRWSTLGQGHTDTQYF.

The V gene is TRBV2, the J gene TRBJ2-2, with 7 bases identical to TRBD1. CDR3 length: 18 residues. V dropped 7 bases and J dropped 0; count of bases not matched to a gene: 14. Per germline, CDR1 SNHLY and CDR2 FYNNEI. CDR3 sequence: CASTGDSRFSTNTGELFF. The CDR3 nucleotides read TGTGCCAGCACCGGGGACAGCAGATTCTCCACGAACACCGGGGAGCTGTTTTTT.

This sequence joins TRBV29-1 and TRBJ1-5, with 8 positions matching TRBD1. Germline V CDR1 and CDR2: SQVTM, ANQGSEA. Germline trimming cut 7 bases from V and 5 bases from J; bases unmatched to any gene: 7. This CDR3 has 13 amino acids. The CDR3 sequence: CSAAQGEDQPQHF. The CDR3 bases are TGCAGCGCCGCACAGGGGGAGGATCAGCCCCAGCATTTT.

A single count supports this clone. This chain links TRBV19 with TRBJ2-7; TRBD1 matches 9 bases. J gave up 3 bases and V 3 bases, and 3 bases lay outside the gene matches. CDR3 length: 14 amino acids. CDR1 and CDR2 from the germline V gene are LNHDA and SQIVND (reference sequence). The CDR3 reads CASSMGQGSYEQYF. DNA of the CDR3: TGTGCCAGTAGTATGGGACAGGGAAGCTACGAGCAGTACTTC. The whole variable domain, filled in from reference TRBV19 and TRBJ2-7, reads DGGITQSPKYLFRKEGQNVTLSCEQNLNHDAMYWYRQDPGQGLRLIYYSQIVNDFQKGDIAEGYSVSREKKESFPLTVTSAQKNPTAFYLCASSMGQGSYEQYFGPGTRLTVT.